This T cell receptor beta chain was recovered during a study of blood T cell repertoires in COVID-19. Overall study: Researchers got acute and convalescent COVID-19 samples from the United States, Italy and Spain.

The recovered donors of Cohort 3 showed two negative PCRs, clearance, or symptom resolution. Sequencing was performed with immunoSEQ multiplex PCR; in TCRdb, only in-frame clones are kept and a portion is missing. The sample lists roughly 280,000 clones; roughly 86% were seen once. This CDR3 has 15 amino acids. Germline V CDR1 and CDR2: SEHNR, FQNEAQ (reference sequence). The V end was cut by 3 bases, the J end by 2 bases, with 13 bases between. The sample consisted of PBMCs or T cells enriched from blood (not recorded which). V is TRBV7-9 and J is TRBJ2-5, with D maybe TRBD2 (5 bases). This TCR came from a woman aged 55-75 years who had recovered from COVID-19. The CDR3 nucleotides are TGTGCCAGCAGCTTGGCCGGGGTAGGACAAGAGACCCAGTACTTC. Translation gives CASSLAGVGQETQYF.